One and the same sample provided the 21 T cell receptor beta chains below, sequenced in a study of T cells in Graves' hyperthyroidism and ophthalmopathy. TCR beta CDR3 region amplification was performed from RNA transcripts. TCR CDR3 underwent first-round RT-PCR with the HTBI primer set. Each CDR3 protein is one row after TCRdb ran MiXCR on the multiplex PCR reads. This table has 450,000 to 550,000 distinct CDR3 sequences, roughly 25% appearing once. The sample consisted of blood. These TCRs come from a woman aged 25 to 39 with Graves' ophthalmopathy.

The rearrangement links TRBV30 to TRBJ1-1; 7 bases agree with TRBD1. The germline V gene has CDR1 GTSNPN and CDR2 SVGIG (reference sequence). The CDR3 covers 17 residues. The V and J ends lost 5 bases and 6 bases, in that order; junction bases with no gene match: 21. This CDR3 reads CAWHHTGVAVLRPEAFF. In DNA, the CDR3 is TGTGCCTGGCACCACACAGGGGTGGCGGTACTTCGCCCTGAAGCTTTCTTT.

V gene TRBV7-4 combines with J gene TRBJ2-2, with 15 bases lining up with TRBD2. There are 20 residues in the CDR3. Germline CDR1 SGHVT, CDR2 SQSDAQ. V lost 2 bases and J lost 7; bases outside the gene matches: 14. The CDR3 DNA sequence: TGTGCCAGCAGCTTAAGGGGTCGGACTAGCGGGGGGGATAGAAACGGGGAGCTGTTTTTT. This encodes CASSLRGRTSGGDRNGELFF.

The table lists this clonotype with many counts. This rearrangement joins TRBV2 to TRBJ1-2, with a possible D match to TRBD1 (5 bases). Trimming removed 4 bases from V and 6 bases from J, with 12 bases in between. The germline gives CDR1 SNHLY, CDR2 FYNNEI. CDR3 length: 13 amino acids. The CDR3 sequence is CASSGMGVDGYTF. CDR3 DNA sequence: TGTGCCAGCAGTGGGATGGGGGTGGATGGCTACACCTTC.

This clonotype was detected many times. This chain uses TRBV5-1 with TRBJ1-1, with 9 positions matching TRBD1. J was trimmed by 7 bases and V by 2 bases; bases with no gene match: 6. The germline CDR1 and CDR2 sequences are SGHRS and YFSETQ. The CDR3 totals 14 residues. CDR3 nucleotides: TGCGCCAGCAGCTTAACAGGGGGCAGGGATGAAGCTTTCTTT. Protein product: CASSLTGGRDEAFF.

The V call is TRBV30, the J call TRBJ1-1; 7 bases line up with TRBD1. The V gene's germline CDR1 is GTSNPN and CDR2 SVGIG (reference sequence). The CDR3 loop spans 12 amino acids. J was trimmed by 5 bases and V by 6 bases; bases with no gene match: 6. CDR3 protein: CACHRGRTEAFF. CDR3 sequence (DNA): TGTGCCTGCCACAGGGGTAGAACTGAAGCTTTCTTT.

This clonotype was observed many times. The chain links TRBV12-3 or TRBV12-4 to TRBJ2-5; 7 bases fit TRBD1. Trimming cost V 4 bases and J 3 bases; bases outside gene matches: 2. The CDR3 has 13 amino acids. CDR3 sequence (DNA): TGTGCCAGCAGTTCCGGACAGGAAGAGACCCAGTACTTC. Translating it yields CASSSGQEETQYF.

This clonotype has ten or more counts. This chain links TRBV20-1 with TRBJ2-5; 7 bases fit TRBD2. Germline assignment: CDR1 DFQATT and CDR2 SNEGSKA (reference sequence). This CDR3 comprises 15 residues. V was pared by 5 bases and J by 1 base, with 10 bases of the junction left unmatched. Written as DNA, the CDR3 is TGCAGTGCTTGCGGACTAGTCGCCCCCCAAGAGACCCAGTACTTC. Translation: CSACGLVAPQETQYF.

The J gene is TRBJ2-5, the V gene TRBV30; D perhaps matches TRBD2 (5 bases). Trimming took off 2 bases at V and 7 bases at J, with 14 bases between the two ends. The CDR3 runs to 13 residues. The germline gives CDR1 GTSNPN, CDR2 SVGIG (reference sequence). The CDR3: CAWSYGELGTQYF. CDR3 DNA: TGTGCCTGGAGTTACGGGGAGTTGGGGACCCAGTACTTC. The full variable domain, completed using reference TRBV30 and TRBJ2-5, is SQTIHQWPATLVQPVGSPLSLECTVEGTSNPNLYWYRQAAGRGLQLLFYSVGIGQISSEVPQNLSASRPQDRQFILSSKKLLLSDSGFYLCAWSYGELGTQYFGPGTRLLVL.

This clonotype was observed a handful of times. Sequence at one end of the junction differs from germline and may be a read error. This chain joins TRBV18 and TRBJ2-7, with TRBD2 identical over 12 bases. This CDR3 has 16 residues. The germline V gene has CDR1 KGHSH and CDR2 LQKENI. The CDR3 reads CASSPRLAGEIYEQYF. CDR3 nucleotides: TGTGCCAGCTCGCCACGACTAGCGGGGGAGATATACGAGCAGTACTTC.

This clonotype was recorded at least ten times. The rearrangement links TRBV19 to TRBJ1-5; the D is unclear. The CDR3 covers 13 residues. Germline V gene data show CDR1 as LNHDA and CDR2 as SQIVND (reference sequence). Trimming took 0 bases from V and 9 from J, leaving 9 bases between them. The chain's CDR3 is CASSIDNLGPQHF. The DNA for the CDR3 is TGTGCCAGTAGTATAGATAATCTGGGGCCCCAGCATTTT.

This clonotype was recorded many times. The chain has TRBV20-1 and TRBJ1-2, with D possibly being TRBD1 (5 bases). CDR1 is DFQATT, CDR2 SNEGSKA, per germline (reference sequence). The CDR3 contains 13 residues. Trimming shortened V by 6 bases and J by 2 bases, and 13 bases separated the two germline ends. The CDR3 loop reads CSALEGRNYGYTF. The CDR3 bases are TGCAGTGCCTTAGAGGGGCGGAACTATGGCTACACCTTC.

This clonotype was counted many times. V usage is TRBV6-2 or TRBV6-3 and J usage is TRBJ2-1, with a weak D call TRBD1 (7 bases). The CDR3 is 15 residues long. V lost 6 bases and J 5 bases, leaving 17 bases between the germline ends. Looked up from germline, CDR1 is MNHEY and CDR2 is SVGEGT. The CDR3 DNA follows: TGTGCCAGCAGGTATCCAGGGGGGCGGAACAATGAGCAGTTCTTC. Its protein product is CASRYPGGRNNEQFF.

This sequence joins TRBV5-6 and TRBJ2-6; D ambiguous. This CDR3 comprises 15 residues. Trimming took off 4 bases at V and 4 bases at J, with 12 bases between the two ends. Germline V gene data show CDR1 as SGHDT and CDR2 as YYEEEE. Written as DNA, the CDR3 is TGTGCCAGCAGCCAGATCCCCCCCGGGGCCAACGTCCTGACTTTC. It encodes CASSQIPPGANVLTF.

The chain carries TRBV10-3 and TRBJ1-6, with unresolved D. Germline V gene sequence: CDR1 ENHRY, CDR2 SYGVKD. This CDR3 has 14 residues. Trimming shortened V by 0 bases and J by 12 bases, and 12 bases separated the two germline ends. CDR3 nucleotide sequence: TGTGCCATCAGTGAGTCACACCCTTTGGGACCCCTCCACTTT. Translation: CAISESHPLGPLHF.

This clonotype was found many times. The chain has TRBV4-1 and TRBJ1-1; no clear D. The germline CDR1 and CDR2 sequences are MGHRA and YSYEKL. This CDR3 spans 15 amino acids. V gave up 1 base and J gave up 1 base, with 10 bases separating them. CDR3 coding DNA: TGCGCCAGCAGCCAAGTGAGGGTCAGGAACACTGAAGCTTTCTTT. Translating gives CASSQVRVRNTEAFF.

The chain links TRBV28 to TRBJ2-7; TRBD1 matches at 9 bases. The CDR3 spans 15 residues. Losses at the gene ends were 3 bases for V and 2 bases for J; bases not matched to a gene: 5. Germline V gene sequence: CDR1 MDHEN, CDR2 SYDVKM. DNA of the CDR3: TGTGCCAGCAGTTTTGAGGGGACAGGGACCTACGAGCAGTACTTC. Protein product: CASSFEGTGTYEQYF.

In this sample, this clonotype turned up many times. The chain is built from TRBV12-3 or TRBV12-4 and TRBJ2-2; D remains unclear. The CDR3 length is 14 residues. Between the trimmed V and J ends, which lost 1 base and 4 bases, there was a span of 7 bases. The CDR3 reads CASSLVASTGELFF. The CDR3 DNA reads TGTGCCAGCAGTTTAGTGGCCTCCACCGGGGAGCTGTTTTTT.

This clonotype came up many times. The chain links TRBV30 to TRBJ2-7; 8 bases align to TRBD2. The germline V gene has CDR1 GTSNPN and CDR2 SVGIG (reference sequence). After removal of 3 bases from V and 2 bases from J, the junction contained 6 bases not matched to a gene. The CDR3 totals 14 residues. The CDR3, as DNA: TGTGCCTGGAGATCGAGCGGGGGTCCCTACGAGCAGTACTTC. Protein product: CAWRSSGGPYEQYF.

This clonotype came up a few times. CDR3 loop: CSVWTSYGYTF. The DNA for the CDR3 is TGCAGCGTATGGACTAGCTATGGCTACACCTTC. The V gene is TRBV29-1, the J gene TRBJ1-2; D is uncertain. The V and J ends lost 6 bases and 4 bases respectively, with 9 bases between them. Germline CDR1 is SQVTM and CDR2 is ANQGSEA. The CDR3 loop spans 11 amino acids.

This clonotype was observed many times. The CDR3 protein is CSARVTGVYGYTF. The CDR3 bases are TGCAGTGCTAGAGTCACAGGGGTCTATGGCTACACCTTC. V usage is TRBV20-1 and J usage is TRBJ1-2, with TRBD1 matching 7 bases. Per the germline V gene, CDR1 is DFQATT and CDR2 is SNEGSKA (reference sequence). V shed 1 base and J 4 bases; nucleotides not matched to a gene: 3. The length of the CDR3 is 13 residues.

In nucleotides, the CDR3 is TGTGCCAGCAGCGACCTGGTCAGGGGGACCTATGGCTACACCTTC. Residues: CASSDLVRGTYGYTF. The chain employs TRBV6-2 or TRBV6-3 and TRBJ1-2; 7 bases map to TRBD1. CDR1 and CDR2 from the germline V gene are MNHEY and SVGEGT. The CDR3 has 15 residues. Trimming took 6 bases from V and 4 from J; bases not matched to a gene: 11.